This T cell receptor beta chain was captured by sequencing in a study of CD8+ T cells in alopecia areata. Regarding the study as a whole: Scalp sample sequencing also detects resident alphabeta T cells of normal skin.

Extracted RNA was reverse transcribed, and the resulting cDNA served as sequencing template. Method: immunoSEQ multiplex PCR; TCRdb's copy keeps in-frame clones and lacks some. The table shows 130,000 to 150,000 clones, with more than 45% occurring only once. The CDR3 contains 13 residues. Trimming cost V 0 bases and J 5 bases; bases outside gene matches: 3. The germline V gene encodes CDR1 SQVTM and CDR2 ANQGSEA. The sample holds a few counts of this clone. The antigen is undetermined. The material sequenced was CD4+ T cells sorted from blood. The origin of this receptor is a human donor with alopecia areata. The chain recombines TRBV29-1 with TRBJ1-2; 7 bases align to TRBD1. The CDR3 DNA follows: TGCAGCGTTGAAGATGAGACAGGGTATGGCTACACCTTC. Residues: CSVEDETGYGYTF. Variable domain in full (rest from reference TRBV29-1 and TRBJ1-2): SAVISQKPSRDICQRGTSLTIQCQVDSQVTMMFWYRQQPGQSLTLIATANQGSEATYESGFVIDKFPISRPNLTFSTLTVSNMSPEDSSIYLCSVEDETGYGYTFGSGTRLTVV.